This T cell receptor (beta chain) is from a study of blood T cell repertoires in COVID-19. Overall study context: Samples taken during acute and convalescent COVID-19 were collected in the United States, Italy and Spain.

Sequenced by immunoSEQ multiplex PCR; TCRdb stores in-frame clones only, minus some. The sample yields 360,000 or so clones, roughly 91% seen once. Recruitment covered about two dozen US areas and drew participants whose ages spanned about 18 to 90 years. The CDR3 is 13 amino acids. CDR1 SGHTA and CDR2 FQGTGA come from the germline V gene. The V gene lost 2 bases and the J gene lost 5 bases, with 10 bases spanning the gap. The TCR comes from a woman aged 25 to 39 who had recovered from COVID-19. The sample consisted of PBMCs or T cells enriched from blood (not recorded which). The genes are TRBV7-3 and TRBJ2-7, with a possible D match to TRBD1 (5 bases). CDR3 bases: TGTGCCAGCAGCTTAGCAGGGTACGACGAGCAGTACTTC. Its translation is CASSLAGYDEQYF.